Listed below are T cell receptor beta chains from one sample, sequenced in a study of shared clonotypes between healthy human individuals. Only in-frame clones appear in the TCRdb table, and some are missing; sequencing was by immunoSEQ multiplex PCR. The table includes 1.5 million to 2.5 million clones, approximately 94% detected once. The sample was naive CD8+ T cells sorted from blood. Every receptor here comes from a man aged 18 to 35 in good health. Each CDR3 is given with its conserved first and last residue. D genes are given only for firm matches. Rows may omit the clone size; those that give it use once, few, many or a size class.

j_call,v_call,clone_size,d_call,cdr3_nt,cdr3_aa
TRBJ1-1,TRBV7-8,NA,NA,TGTGCCAGCAGCCCTCAGGCCAGAAACACTGAAGCTTTCTTT,CASSPQARNTEAFF
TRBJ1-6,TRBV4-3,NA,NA,TGCGCCAGCAGCCCGGCCGCAGGGGCCGATTATGGGTCACCCCTCCACTTT,CASSPAAGADYGSPLHF
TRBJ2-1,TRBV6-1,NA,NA,TGTGCCAGCAGTGAATTGGGCTCCTACAATGAGCAGTTCTTC,CASSELGSYNEQFF
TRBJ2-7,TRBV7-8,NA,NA,TGTGCCAGCAGCTGGGACGGCACCTACGAGCAGTACTTC,CASSWDGTYEQYF
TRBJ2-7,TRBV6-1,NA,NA,TGTGCCAGCAGTCCCCCAGCCTACGAGCAGTACTTC,CASSPPAYEQYF
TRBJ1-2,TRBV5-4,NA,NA,TGTGCCAGCAGCTTTGTGGGGGCGAATGGCTACACCTTC,CASSFVGANGYTF
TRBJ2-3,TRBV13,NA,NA,TGTGCCAGCAGCACCACAGGTGCCGGGACTTATCGCACAGATACGCAGTATTTT,CASSTTGAGTYRTDTQYF
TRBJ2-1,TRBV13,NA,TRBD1,TGTGCCAGCAGCCGACAGGGCGCCTACTACAATGAGCAGTTCTTC,CASSRQGAYYNEQFF
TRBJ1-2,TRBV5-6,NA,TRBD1,TGTGCCAGCAGCTCACAGGGGTATGGTGGCTACACCTTC,CASSSQGYGGYTF
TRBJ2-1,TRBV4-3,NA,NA,TGCGCCAGCAGCCACGGGGCTTCCTACAATGAGCAGTTCTTC,CASSHGASYNEQFF
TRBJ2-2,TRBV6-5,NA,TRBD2,TGTGCCAGCAGTTGGACTAGCGGGAGGACCGGGGAGCTGTTTTTT,CASSWTSGRTGELFF
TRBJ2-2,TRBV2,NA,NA,TGTGCCAGCAGTGAAGTACGCACCGGGGAGCTGTTTTTT,CASSEVRTGELFF
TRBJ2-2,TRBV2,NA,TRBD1,TGTGCCATGGGGACAGGGGGGAACACCGGGGAGCTGTTTTTT,CAMGTGGNTGELFF
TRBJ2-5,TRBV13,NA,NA,TGTGCCAGCAGCCTCCCGGGCACAGGAGAGACCCAGTACTTC,CASSLPGTGETQYF
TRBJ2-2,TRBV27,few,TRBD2,TGTGCCACAAACTTAGCGGGCCGAACCGGGGAGCTGTTTTTT,CATNLAGRTGELFF
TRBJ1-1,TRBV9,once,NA,TGTGCCAGCAGCGTAGTGGCCGGCATGAACACTGAAGCTTTCTTT,CASSVVAGMNTEAFF
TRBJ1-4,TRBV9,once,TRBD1,TGTGCCAGCAGCACCACAACAGGGGGCTTAGAAAAACTGTTTTTT,CASSTTTGGLEKLFF
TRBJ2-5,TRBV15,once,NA,TGTGCCACCAGCCCGGGGCGGGACGGGGAGACCCAGTACTTC,CATSPGRDGETQYF
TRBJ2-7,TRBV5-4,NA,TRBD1,TGTGCCAGCAGCCTCCAGACAGGGAGCTCCTACGAGCAGTACTTC,CASSLQTGSSYEQYF
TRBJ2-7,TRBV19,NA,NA,TGTGCCAGTAGTATGAGGACAGAATACTACGAGCAGTACTTC,CASSMRTEYYEQYF
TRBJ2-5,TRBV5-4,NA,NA,TGTGCCAGCAGCTCCCCGGGCATGGAGACCCAGTACTTC,CASSSPGMETQYF
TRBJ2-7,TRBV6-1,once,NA,TGTGCCAGCAGTGAATTGGTAGGGGCGGCCCGGGACGAGCAGTACTTC,CASSELVGAARDEQYF
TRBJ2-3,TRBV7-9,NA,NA,TGTGCCAGCAGCTTAGCCCTTGGGAAATTAAACACAGATACGCAGTATTTT,CASSLALGKLNTDTQYF
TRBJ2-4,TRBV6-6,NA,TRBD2,TGTGCCAGCAGTTACTCAAGCGGGGGGGCTAGCATTCAGTACTTC,CASSYSSGGASIQYF
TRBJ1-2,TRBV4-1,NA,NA,TGCGCCAGCGGGTCAGGGGACTATGGCTACACCTTC,CASGSGDYGYTF
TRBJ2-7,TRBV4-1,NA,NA,TGCGCCAGCAGCCAAGTAACAGGGAGAGGGTACGAGCAGTACTTC,CASSQVTGRGYEQYF
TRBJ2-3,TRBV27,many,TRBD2,TGTGCCAGCAGTTTTAGACTAGCGGGAGGGCCAGATACGCAGTATTTT,CASSFRLAGGPDTQYF
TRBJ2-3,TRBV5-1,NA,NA,TGCGCCAGCAGCAAGGACAGATTTGGCACAGATACGCAGTATTTT,CASSKDRFGTDTQYF
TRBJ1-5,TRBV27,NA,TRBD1,TGTGCCAGCAGTTCTCGGACAGGGGGCGTCCATCAGCCCCAGCATTTT,CASSSRTGGVHQPQHF
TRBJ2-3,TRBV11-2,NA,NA,TGTGCCAGCAGCCTGGTGGCGGACACAGATACGCAGTATTTT,CASSLVADTDTQYF
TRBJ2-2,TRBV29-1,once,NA,TGCAGCGTTGAATTGGGACAGAACACCGGGGAGCTGTTTTTT,CSVELGQNTGELFF
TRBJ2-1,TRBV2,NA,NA,TGTGCCAGCACCCTGGGGCTAGCGATTAATGAGCAGTTCTTC,CASTLGLAINEQFF
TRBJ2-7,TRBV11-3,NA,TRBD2,TGTGCCAGCAGCTCGAGGACTAGCCCGTACGAGCAGTACTTC,CASSSRTSPYEQYF
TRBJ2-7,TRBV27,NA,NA,TGTGCCAGCAGTCCCCTCGGGGCAGGGAACGAGCAGTACTTC,CASSPLGAGNEQYF
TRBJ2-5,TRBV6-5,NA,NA,TGTGCCAGCGAAGGGAGTGGGACCCAGTACTTC,CASEGSGTQYF
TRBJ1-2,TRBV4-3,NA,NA,TGCGCCAGCAGCCAAGAGGTAGCCGGGGCCCCGGATGGGTATGGCTACACCTTC,CASSQEVAGAPDGYGYTF
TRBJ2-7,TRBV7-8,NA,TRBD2,TGTGCCAGCAGCTCGGGACTAGCGGGGGTTCCTTACGAGCAGTACTTC,CASSSGLAGVPYEQYF
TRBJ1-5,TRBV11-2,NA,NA,TGTGCCAGCAGCTTAGATTACAGGTATAGCAATCAGCCCCAGCATTTT,CASSLDYRYSNQPQHF
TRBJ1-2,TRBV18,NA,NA,TGTGCCAGCTCACCACTCAGGGTCCGCTCCTATGGCTACACCTTC,CASSPLRVRSYGYTF
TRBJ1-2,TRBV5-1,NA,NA,TGCGCCAGCAGCTGGAACAGGGTGGACTATGGCTACACCTTC,CASSWNRVDYGYTF
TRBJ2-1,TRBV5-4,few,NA,TGTGCCAGCAGCTTGGGTAGCGGCCCCTACAATGAGCAGTTCTTC,CASSLGSGPYNEQFF
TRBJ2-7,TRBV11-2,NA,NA,TGTGCCAGCAGCCCCGGACGGACAGCCTACGAGCAGTACTTC,CASSPGRTAYEQYF
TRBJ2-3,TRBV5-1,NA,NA,TGCGCCAGCAGCTTGGCCGGGGGCGCAGATACGCAGTATTTT,CASSLAGGADTQYF
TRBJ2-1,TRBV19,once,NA,TGTGCCAGTAGTATTGGCCCATCCTACAATGAGCAGTTCTTC,CASSIGPSYNEQFF
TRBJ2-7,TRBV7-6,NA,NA,TGTGCCAGCAGCCCGACGGGCTACGAGCAGTACTTC,CASSPTGYEQYF
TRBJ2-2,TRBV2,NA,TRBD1,TGTGCCAGCAGCGGAGGGACAGGGCAAGCCGGGGAGCTGTTTTTT,CASSGGTGQAGELFF